Following are 26 T cell receptor beta chains from one sample sequenced in a study of molecular identifiers for immune sequencing clone quantification. In TCRdb, the PCR reads were re-called with MiXCR into one record per CDR3 protein. The sample has some 320,000 distinct CDR3 sequences, over 20% seen once. Sequencing input: naive CD8+ T cells from blood, with Jurkat cell RNA spiked in. Noted subset: FACS-sorted CD8+CD4-CCR7+CD45RA+ naive T cells. The receptor set was obtained from a human donor in good health. Some libraries in this study had Jurkat cell RNA spiked in.

Worth noting for this clonotype: A much larger clone sits a single nucleotide away, making a read error possible. The V and J genes are TRBV7-9 and TRBJ1-5; TRBD1 is a possible D gene (6 bases). Germline CDR1 SEHNR, CDR2 FQNEAQ (reference sequence). CDR3 length: 14 amino acids. This chain's CDR3 is CASGLFDRPQPQHF. The CDR3 DNA reads TGTGCCAGCGGCTTATTTGACAGGCCGCAGCCCCAGCATTTT.

As to this clonotype: A much larger clonotype is one base distant, so this may be a read error. The chain is built from TRBV7-2 and TRBJ2-7, with D maybe TRBD2 (5 bases). Germline V CDR1 and CDR2: SGHTA, FQGNSA. This CDR3 has 14 residues. CDR3 region: CAGSPAAYSYEQYF. In DNA form, the CDR3 reads TGTGCCGGCAGCCCAGCGGCCTATTCCTACGAGCAGTACTTC.

The rearrangement uses TRBV7-9 and TRBJ2-5; D not certain. The V and J ends lost 5 bases and 2 bases respectively, with 9 bases between them. Germline V gene sequence: CDR1 SEHNR, CDR2 FQNEAQ (reference sequence). The CDR3 extends over 13 amino acids. The CDR3 DNA follows: TGTGCCAGCAGCAAGGACCTTCAAGAGACCCAGTACTTC. Protein product: CASSKDLQETQYF. The variable domain in full, with the rest retrieved from reference TRBV7-9 and TRBJ2-5, is DTGVSQNPRHKITKRGQNVTFRCDPISEHNRLYWYRQTLGQGPEFLTYFQNEAQLEKSRLLSDRFSAERPKGSFSTLEIQRTEQGDSAMYLCASSKDLQETQYFGPGTRLLVL.

This clonotype was detected ten times or more. The genes are TRBV7-9 and TRBJ1-2; D is perhaps TRBD1 (5 bases). The CDR3 spans 17 residues. Germline CDR1 reads SEHNR; CDR2 reads FQNEAQ (reference sequence). The V end lost 2 bases, the J end lost 6 bases, and 22 bases lay between the germline ends. CDR3 amino acids: CASSLLTGSEGNDGYTF. In DNA form, the CDR3 reads TGTGCCAGCAGCTTATTAACCGGATCTGAGGGGAATGATGGCTACACCTTC.

A word on this clonotype: At one end, the junction sequence differs from germline, possibly due to a read error. The CDR3 loop is CASSVAYSTGNTIHF. The CDR3 region has the DNA TGTGCCAGCAGCGTAGCTTACAGCACTGGAAACACCATACATTTT. This chain uses TRBV9 with TRBJ1-3; D gene ambiguous. The CDR3 is made up of 15 amino acids. CDR1 SGDLS and CDR2 YYNGEE come from the germline V gene.

This clonotype was seen at least ten times. This chain connects TRBV5-4 to TRBJ2-3; perhaps TRBD2 as D (5 bases). The V end lost 2 bases, the J end lost 1 base, and 11 bases lay between the germline ends. Per germline, CDR1 SGHNT and CDR2 YYREEE (reference sequence). The CDR3 is 15 amino acids. CDR3 bases: TGTGCCAGCAGCTTCCCCGGGGTAGGCACAGATACGCAGTATTTT. Its translation is CASSFPGVGTDTQYF.

This clonotype was seen ten or more times. The chain is built from TRBV7-9 and TRBJ2-1; no clear D. Deletions cut 5 bases from V and 0 bases from J, with 14 bases between. CDR1 and CDR2 from the germline V gene are SEHNR and FQNEAQ (reference sequence). The CDR3 totals 16 residues. CDR3 nucleotide sequence: TGTGCCAGCAGCCCGACGGCGGTTAGCTCCTACAATGAGCAGTTCTTC. Translation: CASSPTAVSSYNEQFF.

This clonotype has ten or more counts. The chain combines TRBV28 with TRBJ2-5; D is uncertain. Germline V gene data show CDR1 as MDHEN and CDR2 as SYDVKM. The CDR3 length is 12 residues. Trimming stripped 6 bases from V and 7 bases from J, with 12 bases between. The CDR3 DNA reads as TGTGCCAGCAGCCCCGACGCTGGGACCCAGTACTTC. As protein: CASSPDAGTQYF.

This clonotype was recorded at least ten times. The chain combines TRBV5-1 with TRBJ2-7, with 7 bases that match TRBD1. The trim removed 0 bases at V and 2 bases at J, leaving 2 bases unmatched. This CDR3 region has 14 residues. The germline CDR1 and CDR2 sequences are SGHRS and YFSETQ. In DNA, the CDR3 is TGCGCCAGCAGCTTGGGGGACAGTCCCTACGAGCAGTACTTC. Its protein is CASSLGDSPYEQYF.

This clonotype was counted at least ten times. The chain links TRBV19 to TRBJ2-7; 7 positions agree with TRBD1. CDR3 length: 13 amino acids. V gave up 5 bases and J gave up 2 bases; unmatched junction bases: 3. Germline CDR1 LNHDA, CDR2 SQIVND (reference sequence). In DNA, the CDR3 is TGTGCCAGTAGTCCGGGACAGACCTACGAGCAGTACTTC. It encodes CASSPGQTYEQYF. The full variable domain, with the rest looked up from reference TRBV19 and TRBJ2-7, is DGGITQSPKYLFRKEGQNVTLSCEQNLNHDAMYWYRQDPGQGLRLIYYSQIVNDFQKGDIAEGYSVSREKKESFPLTVTSAQKNPTAFYLCASSPGQTYEQYFGPGTRLTVT.

This clonotype appeared many times. V usage is TRBV29-1 and J usage is TRBJ1-1; D perhaps matches TRBD1 (6 bases). There are 13 residues in the CDR3. Trimming stripped 2 bases from V and 4 bases from J, with 11 bases between. Germline V CDR1 and CDR2: SQVTM, ANQGSEA. CDR3 coding DNA: TGCAGCGTTGAATCCACAGGGACCACTGAAGCTTTCTTT. It codes for CSVESTGTTEAFF.

This clonotype was seen repeatedly, ten times or more. The chain recombines TRBV7-8 with TRBJ2-3, with TRBD2 identical over 9 bases. The CDR3 has 15 residues. The germline V gene has CDR1 SGHVS and CDR2 FQNEAQ. V shed 5 bases and J 2 bases; nucleotides not matched to a gene: 5. Here the CDR3 reads CASSRTSAYTDTQYF. The CDR3 nucleotides are TGTGCCAGCAGCCGGACTAGCGCCTACACAGATACGCAGTATTTT. The variable domain in full, completed from reference TRBV7-8 and TRBJ2-3, reads GAGVSQSPRYKVAKRGQDVALRCDPISGHVSLFWYQQALGQGPEFLTYFQNEAQLDKSGLPSDRFFAERPEGSVSTLKIQRTQQEDSAVYLCASSRTSAYTDTQYFGPGTRLTVL.

This clonotype has at least ten counts. The J gene is TRBJ1-1, the V gene TRBV6-5; D is ambiguous. Trimming stripped 0 bases from V and 1 base from J, with 6 bases between. CDR1 is MNHEY, CDR2 SVGAGI, per germline. The length of the CDR3 is 14 residues. CDR3 nucleotides: TGTGCCAGCAGTTACTCGAGAGGGAACACTGAAGCTTTCTTT. Residues: CASSYSRGNTEAFF.

This clonotype was seen many times. The V gene is TRBV30, the J gene TRBJ1-1; TRBD1 might be the D (5 bases). CDR1 GTSNPN and CDR2 SVGIG come from the germline V gene (reference sequence). The CDR3 covers 12 residues. V lost 3 bases to trimming and J lost 6 bases, with 11 bases between them. This CDR3 is CAWSPLGPEAFF. CDR3 nucleotides: TGTGCCTGGAGCCCCCTGGGGCCTGAAGCTTTCTTT.

About this clonotype itself: It is likely a read error, because the conserved phenylalanine at the end of the CDR3 is missing. The chain recombines TRBV6-2 or TRBV6-3 with TRBJ1-5; D gene ambiguous. The CDR3 runs 16 residues. Trimming shortened V by 6 bases and J by 3 bases, and 18 bases separated the two germline ends. In germline, CDR1 is MNHEY, CDR2 SVGEGT. CDR3 DNA: TGTGCCAGCAGCTCGATCCGCGAGATCCTCAATCAGCCCCAGCATTCT. Its protein product is CASSSIREILNQPQHS.

The chain recombines TRBV29-1 with TRBJ2-7; 7 nucleotides match TRBD1. Germline V gene sequence: CDR1 SQVTM, CDR2 ANQGSEA. The J segment lost 6 bases and the V segment lost 4 bases, leaving 6 bases of the junction unmatched. The length of the CDR3 is 12 residues. The CDR3 DNA sequence: TGCAGCGTTGGGACAGGCACCTGCGAGCAGTACTTC. Translated, it gives CSVGTGTCEQYF.

This chain links TRBV15 with TRBJ2-7; TRBD1 might be the D (7 bases). This CDR3 is built from 13 residues. From germline, CDR1 is LNHNV and CDR2 YYDKDF (reference sequence). Trimming pared 5 bases from V and 2 bases from J, leaving 10 bases between. The CDR3 protein is CATSGGTAYEQYF. CDR3 DNA sequence: TGTGCCACCAGCGGCGGGACAGCCTACGAGCAGTACTTC.

This clonotype was recorded at least ten times. The V and J genes are TRBV20-1 and TRBJ2-3, with D unresolved. V lost 3 bases, J lost 1 base, and 14 bases lay in between. Germline CDR1 reads DFQATT; CDR2 reads SNEGSKA (reference sequence). CDR3 length: 15 residues. Written as DNA, the CDR3 is TGCAGTGCTAGTGGTCCCTCCTACGGCACAGATACGCAGTATTTT. It encodes CSASGPSYGTDTQYF.

This clonotype showed up many times. The chain joins TRBV24-1 to TRBJ2-1; a possible D gene is TRBD2 (5 bases). In germline, CDR1 is KGHDR, CDR2 SFDVKD. The V gene lost 2 bases and the J gene lost 3 bases, with 10 bases spanning the gap. The CDR3 consists of 15 residues. For the CDR3, the DNA is TGTGCCACCAGTGATTCAGGACTTAACTACAATGAGCAGTTCTTC. Residues: CATSDSGLNYNEQFF.

This sequence joins TRBV7-2 and TRBJ1-1; D call uncertain. V lost 1 base and J 5 bases, leaving 11 bases between the germline ends. The V gene's germline CDR1 is SGHTA and CDR2 FQGNSA. CDR3 length equals 14 residues. The CDR3 region has the DNA TGTGCCAGCAGCTTAGGTGCTTGGGATACTGAAGCTTTCTTT. The encoded protein is CASSLGAWDTEAFF. Full variable domain (rest looked up from reference TRBV7-2 and TRBJ1-1): GAGVSQSPSNKVTEKGKDVELRCDPISGHTALYWYRQSLGQGLEFLIYFQGNSAPDKSGLPSDRFSAERTGGSVSTLTIQRTQQEDSAVYLCASSLGAWDTEAFFGQGTRLTVV.

This clonotype was counted many times. V and J are TRBV28 and TRBJ2-2, with a tentative D call TRBD1 (6 bases). This CDR3 is built from 18 residues. Germline CDR1 MDHEN, CDR2 SYDVKM. Trimming pared 3 bases from V and 5 bases from J, leaving 22 bases between. CDR3: CASSFPLYDRTQTGELFF. Written as DNA, the CDR3 is TGTGCCAGCAGTTTCCCCCTTTATGACAGGACACAAACCGGGGAGCTGTTTTTT.

The chain joins TRBV4-3 to TRBJ1-1; D remains ambiguous. CDR3 size: 15 residues. Germline V gene lookup returns CDR1 LGHNA and CDR2 YSLEER. Trimming pared 4 bases from V and 0 bases from J, leaving 12 bases between. Written as DNA, the CDR3 is TGCGCCAGCAGCCTAGGCCTCTCCATGAACACTGAAGCTTTCTTT. It specifies CASSLGLSMNTEAFF.

The genes are TRBV27 and TRBJ1-2; D gene uncertain. This CDR3 region has 17 residues. V lost 3 bases to trimming and J lost 5 bases, with 22 bases between them. Per germline, CDR1 MNHEY and CDR2 SMNVEV (reference sequence). CDR3 in amino acids: CASSLNPSGPTPYGYTF. CDR3 coding DNA: TGTGCCAGCAGTTTGAACCCCAGTGGTCCGACCCCATATGGCTACACCTTC.

This clonotype was recorded at least ten times. The chain links TRBV19 to TRBJ2-6; D is unresolved. Germline CDR1 reads LNHDA; CDR2 reads SQIVND (reference sequence). Trimming took 7 bases from V and 4 from J, leaving 17 bases between them. This CDR3 is 16 amino acids long. In nucleotides, the CDR3 is TGTGCCAGTATCCCCACGAAAGGCGGCGGGGCCAACGTCCTGACTTTC. It yields the protein CASIPTKGGGANVLTF.

This clonotype was seen at least ten times. The chain employs TRBV11-2 and TRBJ2-1; weak D call: TRBD1 (5 bases). Germline V gene sequence: CDR1 SGHAT, CDR2 FQNNGV. This CDR3 has 16 amino acids. V lost 1 base, J lost 0 bases, and 10 bases lay in between. CDR3 in amino acids: CASSLVGQSSYNEQFF. The CDR3 region has the DNA TGTGCCAGCAGCTTAGTCGGACAAAGCTCCTACAATGAGCAGTTCTTC.

This clonotype was recorded many times. V and J are TRBV6-5 and TRBJ2-7, with 9 positions matching TRBD2. The J segment lost 4 bases and the V segment lost 7 bases, leaving 11 bases of the junction unmatched. CDR1 and CDR2 from the germline V gene are MNHEY and SVGAGI. The CDR3 runs to 15 residues. In DNA, the CDR3 is TGTGCCAGCATGAATAGCGGGAGAGGTTTTTACGAGCAGTACTTC. Amino acid sequence: CASMNSGRGFYEQYF.